A selection of T cell receptor beta chains follows, all from one sample in a study of identical twins. TCRdb reanalysed the 5' RACE reads using MiXCR and keeps one entry per CDR3 protein. Of over 500,000 distinct CDR3 sequences listed, roughly 21% were seen once; the top ten hold 0.91%. These same records also appear under a second study, on T cells expressing NK-cell markers.

Sequences were obtained from CD4+ T cells sorted from blood. The receptor set was obtained from a woman under 30 in good health. Both conserved end residues are part of each CDR3. The D gene is left open where the match is weak. Size values are once, few and many counts, or a class for expanded clones, and some rows have none.

J | size | D | V | DNA | CDR3
TRBJ2-7 | once | NA | TRBV10-3 | TGTGCCATCAGGGAGAGTGGGAACGAGCAGTACTTC | CAIRESGNEQYF
TRBJ2-6 | NA | TRBD2 | TRBV6-5 | TGTGCCAGCAGTTACTCGGGAGGGTTTGGTGGGGCCAACGTCCTGACTTTC | CASSYSGGFGGANVLTF
TRBJ1-1 | few | NA | TRBV3-1 | TGTGCCAGCAGCCAGCGAGGAGAAGCTTTCTTT | CASSQRGEAFF
TRBJ1-1 | NA | TRBD1 | TRBV6-1 | TGTGCCAGCAGTGAAGCAGGAAGGGGGCGGACTGAAGCTTTCTTT | CASSEAGRGRTEAFF
TRBJ2-3 | NA | TRBD1 | TRBV10-3 | TGTGCCATCATGAAGGGGGCGAGCACAGATACGCAGTATTTT | CAIMKGASTDTQYF
TRBJ2-5 | many | NA | TRBV7-9 | TGTGCCAGCAGCTTAACGTACCAAGAGACCCAGTACTTC | CASSLTYQETQYF
TRBJ2-2 | NA | TRBD1 | TRBV20-1 | TGCAGTGCGGACAGGGGAGTCACCGGGGAGCTGTTTTTT | CSADRGVTGELFF
TRBJ2-7 | NA | NA | TRBV28 | TGTGCCAGCAGTTCTCCGGGACACTCCCCCTACGAGCAGTACTTC | CASSSPGHSPYEQYF
TRBJ2-1 | few | NA | TRBV5-1 | TGCGCCAGCAGCTCTGGAGGGGGGGGGTACAATGAGCAGTTCTTC | CASSSGGGGYNEQFF
TRBJ2-1 | few | TRBD2 | TRBV12-3/TRBV12-4 | TGTGCCAGCAGTCCGCGGGGGGGCATGGATGAGCAGTTCTTC | CASSPRGGMDEQFF
TRBJ2-7 | many | NA | TRBV6-1 | TGTGCCAGCAGCCAACCTGGGCGTTCCTACGAGCAGTACTTC | CASSQPGRSYEQYF
TRBJ2-1 | NA | NA | TRBV15 | TGTGCCACCAGCAGAGTTGGAGGGATATCAGATGAGCAGTTCTTC | CATSRVGGISDEQFF